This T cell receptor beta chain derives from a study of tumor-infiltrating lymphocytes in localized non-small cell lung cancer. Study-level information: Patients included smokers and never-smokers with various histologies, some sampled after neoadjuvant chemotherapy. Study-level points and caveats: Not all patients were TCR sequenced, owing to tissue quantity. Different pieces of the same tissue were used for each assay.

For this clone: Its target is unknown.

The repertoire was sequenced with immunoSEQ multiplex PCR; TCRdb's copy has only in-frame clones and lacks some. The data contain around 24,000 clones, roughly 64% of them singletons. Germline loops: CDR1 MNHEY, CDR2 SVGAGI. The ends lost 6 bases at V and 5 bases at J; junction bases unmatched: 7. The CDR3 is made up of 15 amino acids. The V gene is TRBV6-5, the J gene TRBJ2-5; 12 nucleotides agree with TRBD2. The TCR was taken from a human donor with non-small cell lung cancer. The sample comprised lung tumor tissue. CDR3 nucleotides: TGTGCCAGCAGACTTAGGACTAGCGGGACGGAGACCCAGTACTTC. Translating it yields CASRLRTSGTETQYF.